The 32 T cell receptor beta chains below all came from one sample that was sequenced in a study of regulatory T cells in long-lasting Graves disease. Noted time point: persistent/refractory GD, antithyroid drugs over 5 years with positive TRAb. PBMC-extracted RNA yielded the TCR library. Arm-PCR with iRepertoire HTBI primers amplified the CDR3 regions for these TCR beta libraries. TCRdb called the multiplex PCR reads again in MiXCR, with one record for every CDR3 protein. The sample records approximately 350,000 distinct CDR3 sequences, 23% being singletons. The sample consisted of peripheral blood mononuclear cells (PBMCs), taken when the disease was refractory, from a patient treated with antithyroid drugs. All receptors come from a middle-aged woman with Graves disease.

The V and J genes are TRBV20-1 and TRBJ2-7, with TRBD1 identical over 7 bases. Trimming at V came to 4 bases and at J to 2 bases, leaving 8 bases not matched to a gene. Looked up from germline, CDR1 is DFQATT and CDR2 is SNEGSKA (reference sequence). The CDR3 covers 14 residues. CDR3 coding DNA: TGCAGTGCTAACTCTGGCCAGGGGGCCTACGAGCAGTACTTC. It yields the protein CSANSGQGAYEQYF.

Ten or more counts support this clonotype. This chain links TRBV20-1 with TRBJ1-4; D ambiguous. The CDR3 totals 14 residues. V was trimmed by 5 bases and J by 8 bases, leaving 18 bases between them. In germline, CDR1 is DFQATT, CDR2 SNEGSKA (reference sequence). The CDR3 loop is CSASDGDWREKLFF. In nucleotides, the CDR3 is TGCAGTGCTTCGGACGGTGATTGGCGAGAAAAACTGTTTTTT.

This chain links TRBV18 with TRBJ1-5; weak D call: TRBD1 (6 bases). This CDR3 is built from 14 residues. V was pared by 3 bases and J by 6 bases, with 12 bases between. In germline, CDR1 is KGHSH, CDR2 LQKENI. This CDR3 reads CASSPPGGLQPQHF. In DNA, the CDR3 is TGTGCCAGCTCACCCCCGGGGGGGCTTCAGCCCCAGCATTTT.

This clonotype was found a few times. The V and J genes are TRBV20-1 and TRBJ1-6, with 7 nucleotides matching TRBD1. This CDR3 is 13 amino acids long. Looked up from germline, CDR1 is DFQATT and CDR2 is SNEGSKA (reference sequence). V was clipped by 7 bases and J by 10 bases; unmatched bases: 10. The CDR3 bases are TGCAGTGTCGAAAACAGGGGTGGGTCACCCCTCCACTTT. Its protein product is CSVENRGGSPLHF.

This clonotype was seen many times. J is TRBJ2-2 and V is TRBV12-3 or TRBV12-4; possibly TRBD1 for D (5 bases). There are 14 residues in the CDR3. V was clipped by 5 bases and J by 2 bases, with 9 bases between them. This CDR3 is CASSHGHNTGELFF. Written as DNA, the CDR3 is TGTGCCAGCAGTCACGGACACAACACCGGGGAGCTGTTTTTT.

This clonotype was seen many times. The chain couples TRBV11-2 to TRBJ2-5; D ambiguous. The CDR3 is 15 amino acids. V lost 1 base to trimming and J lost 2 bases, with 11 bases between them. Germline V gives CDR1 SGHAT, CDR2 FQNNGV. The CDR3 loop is CASSLAAEEQETQYF. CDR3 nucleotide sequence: TGTGCCAGCAGCTTAGCCGCGGAAGAACAAGAGACCCAGTACTTC.

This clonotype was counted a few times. CDR3 bases: TGTGCCAGCACCTCCGGGACAGGGACATCCGAGCAGTACTTC. Translation gives CASTSGTGTSEQYF. The chain carries TRBV7-9 and TRBJ2-7; 9 bases are shared with TRBD1. The germline V gene encodes CDR1 SEHNR and CDR2 FQNEAQ (reference sequence). The J segment lost 6 bases and the V segment lost 7 bases, leaving 10 bases of the junction unmatched. The CDR3 is 14 amino acids.

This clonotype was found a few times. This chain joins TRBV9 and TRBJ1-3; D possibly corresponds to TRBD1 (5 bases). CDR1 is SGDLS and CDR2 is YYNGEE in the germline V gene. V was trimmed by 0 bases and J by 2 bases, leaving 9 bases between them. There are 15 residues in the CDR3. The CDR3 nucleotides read TGTGCCAGCAGCGTAGCACAGGTCCCTGGAAACACCATATATTTT. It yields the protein CASSVAQVPGNTIYF. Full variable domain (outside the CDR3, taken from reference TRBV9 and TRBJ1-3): DSGVTQTPKHLITATGQRVTLRCSPRSGDLSVYWYQQSLDQGLQFLIQYYNGEERAKGNILERFSAQQFPDLHSELNLSSLELGDSALYFCASSVAQVPGNTIYFGEGSWLTVV.

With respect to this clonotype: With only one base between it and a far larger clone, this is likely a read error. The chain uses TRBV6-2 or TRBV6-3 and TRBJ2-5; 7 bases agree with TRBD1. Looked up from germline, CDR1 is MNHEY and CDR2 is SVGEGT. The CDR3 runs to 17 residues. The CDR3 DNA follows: TGTGCCAGCAAGGGAGCTTTAGGACAGGCGTACCAAGAGACCCTGTACTTC. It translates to CASKGALGQAYQETLYF.

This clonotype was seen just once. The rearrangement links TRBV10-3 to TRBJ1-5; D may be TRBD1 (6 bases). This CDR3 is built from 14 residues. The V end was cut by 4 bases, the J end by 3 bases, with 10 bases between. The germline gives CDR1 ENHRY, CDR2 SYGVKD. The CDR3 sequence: CAISGGGANQPQHF. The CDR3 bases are TGTGCCATCAGTGGAGGGGGGGCCAATCAGCCCCAGCATTTT.

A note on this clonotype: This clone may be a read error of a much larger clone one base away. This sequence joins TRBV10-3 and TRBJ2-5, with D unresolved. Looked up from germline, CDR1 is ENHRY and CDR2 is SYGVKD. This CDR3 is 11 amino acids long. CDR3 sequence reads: CATSAGETQYF. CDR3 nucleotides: TGTGCCACCAGTGCAGGAGAGACCCAGTACTTC.

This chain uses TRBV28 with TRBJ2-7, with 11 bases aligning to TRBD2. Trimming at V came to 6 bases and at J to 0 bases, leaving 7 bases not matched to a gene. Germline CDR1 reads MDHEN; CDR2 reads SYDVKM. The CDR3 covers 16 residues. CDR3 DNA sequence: TGTGCCAGCAGCTTCTTACTAGCGGGGGACTCCTACGAGCAGTACTTC. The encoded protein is CASSFLLAGDSYEQYF.

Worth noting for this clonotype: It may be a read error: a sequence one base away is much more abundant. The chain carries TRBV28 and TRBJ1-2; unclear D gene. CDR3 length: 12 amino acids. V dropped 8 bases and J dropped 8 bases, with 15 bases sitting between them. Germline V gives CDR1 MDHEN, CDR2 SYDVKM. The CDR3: CASGNPGSGYTF. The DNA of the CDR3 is TGTGCCAGCGGAAACCCGGGGAGCGGCTACACCTTC.

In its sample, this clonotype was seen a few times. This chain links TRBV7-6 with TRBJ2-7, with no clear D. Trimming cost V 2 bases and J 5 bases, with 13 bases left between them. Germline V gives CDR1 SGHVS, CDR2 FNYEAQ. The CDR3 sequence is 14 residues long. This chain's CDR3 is CASSLMDESDEQYF. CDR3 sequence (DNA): TGTGCCAGCAGCTTAATGGACGAATCGGACGAGCAGTACTTC.

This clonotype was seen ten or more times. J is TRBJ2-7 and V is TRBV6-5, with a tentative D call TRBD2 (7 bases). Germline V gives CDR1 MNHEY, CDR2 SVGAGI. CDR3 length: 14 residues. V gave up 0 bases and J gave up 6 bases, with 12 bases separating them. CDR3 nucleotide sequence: TGTGCCAGCAGTTACTCGGAGGGGGGGCGCGAGCAGTACTTC. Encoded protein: CASSYSEGGREQYF.

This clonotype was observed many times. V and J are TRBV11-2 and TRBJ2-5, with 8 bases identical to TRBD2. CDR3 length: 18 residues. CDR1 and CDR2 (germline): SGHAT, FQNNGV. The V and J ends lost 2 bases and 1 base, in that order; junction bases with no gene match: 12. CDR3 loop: CASSLSLEIAGTQETQYF. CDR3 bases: TGTGCCAGCAGCTTAAGTCTCGAGATAGCGGGAACCCAAGAGACCCAGTACTTC.

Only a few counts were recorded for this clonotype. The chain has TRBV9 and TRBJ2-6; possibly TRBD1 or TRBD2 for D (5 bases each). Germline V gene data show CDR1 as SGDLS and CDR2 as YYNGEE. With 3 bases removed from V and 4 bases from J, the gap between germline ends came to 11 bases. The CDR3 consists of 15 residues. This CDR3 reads CASSAGRDGANVLTF. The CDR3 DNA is TGTGCCAGCAGCGCCGGTAGGGACGGGGCCAACGTCCTGACTTTC.

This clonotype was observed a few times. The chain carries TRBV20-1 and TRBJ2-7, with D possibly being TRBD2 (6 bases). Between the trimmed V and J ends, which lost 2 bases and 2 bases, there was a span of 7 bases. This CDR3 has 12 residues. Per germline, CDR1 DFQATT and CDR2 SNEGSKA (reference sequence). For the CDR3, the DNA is TGCAGTGCTAGACGACTAGCCTACGAGCAGTACTTC. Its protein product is CSARRLAYEQYF.

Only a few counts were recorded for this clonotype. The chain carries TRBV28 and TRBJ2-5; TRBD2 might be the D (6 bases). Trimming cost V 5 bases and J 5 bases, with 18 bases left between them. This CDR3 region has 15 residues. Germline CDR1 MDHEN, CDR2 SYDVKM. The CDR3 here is CASSPHAEGRETQYF. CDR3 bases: TGTGCCAGCAGTCCCCACGCGGAGGGGCGGGAGACCCAGTACTTC.

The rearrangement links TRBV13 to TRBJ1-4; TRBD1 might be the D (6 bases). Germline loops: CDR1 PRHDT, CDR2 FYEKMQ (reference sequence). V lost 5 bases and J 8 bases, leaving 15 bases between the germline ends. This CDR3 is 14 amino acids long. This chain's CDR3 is CASSQGTPAEKLFF. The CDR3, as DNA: TGTGCCAGCAGCCAGGGGACACCCGCCGAAAAACTGTTTTTT.

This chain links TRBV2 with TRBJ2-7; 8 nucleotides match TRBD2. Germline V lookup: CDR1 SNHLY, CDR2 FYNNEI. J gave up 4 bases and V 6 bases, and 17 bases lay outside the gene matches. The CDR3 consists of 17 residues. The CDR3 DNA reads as TGTGCCAGCAGCCAAAGGCGTTCTGGCGGGAGGACGTACGAGCAGTACTTC. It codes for CASSQRRSGGRTYEQYF.

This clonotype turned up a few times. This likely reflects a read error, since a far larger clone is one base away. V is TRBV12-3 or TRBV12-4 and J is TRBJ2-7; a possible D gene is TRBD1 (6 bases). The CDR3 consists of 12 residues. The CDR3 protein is CTSRDNLDEQYF. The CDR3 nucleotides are TGTACCAGCAGGGACAACTTGGACGAGCAGTACTTC.

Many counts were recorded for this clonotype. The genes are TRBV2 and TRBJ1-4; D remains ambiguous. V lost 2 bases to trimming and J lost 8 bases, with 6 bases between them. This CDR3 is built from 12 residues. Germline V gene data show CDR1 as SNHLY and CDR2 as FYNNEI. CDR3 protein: CASSEYGEKLFF. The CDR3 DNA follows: TGTGCCAGCAGTGAATACGGGGAAAAACTGTTTTTT.

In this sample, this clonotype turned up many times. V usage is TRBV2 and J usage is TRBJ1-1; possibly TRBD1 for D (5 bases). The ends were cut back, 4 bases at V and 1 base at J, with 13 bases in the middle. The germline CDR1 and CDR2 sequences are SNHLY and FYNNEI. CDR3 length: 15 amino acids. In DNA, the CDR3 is TGTGCCAGCAGTGTCCGGGACGCTCGGAACACTGAAGCTTTCTTT. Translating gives CASSVRDARNTEAFF.

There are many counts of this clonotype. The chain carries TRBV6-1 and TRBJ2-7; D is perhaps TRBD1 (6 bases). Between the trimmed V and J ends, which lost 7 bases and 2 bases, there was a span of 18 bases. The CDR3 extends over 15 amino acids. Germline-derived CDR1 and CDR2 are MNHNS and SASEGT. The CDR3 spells CASKSPDRTAYEQYF. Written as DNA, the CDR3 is TGTGCCAGCAAGTCGCCCGACAGGACGGCCTACGAGCAGTACTTC.

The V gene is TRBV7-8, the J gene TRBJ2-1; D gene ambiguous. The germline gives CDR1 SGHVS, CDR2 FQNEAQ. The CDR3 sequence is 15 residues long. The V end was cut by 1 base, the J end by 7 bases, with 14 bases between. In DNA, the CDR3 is TGTGCCAGCAGCTTAGGGGTTTTCTCTTCGAATGAGCAGTTCTTC. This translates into CASSLGVFSSNEQFF.

The CDR3 DNA reads as TGCGCCAGCCGCGCCGGAGACAGGGACTACGAGCAGTACTTC. Amino acids: CASRAGDRDYEQYF. The gene calls are TRBV5-1 and TRBJ2-7, with TRBD1 matching 7 bases. V lost 7 bases to trimming and J lost 3 bases; unmatched junction nucleotides: 10. This CDR3 is 14 amino acids long. Germline V gene lookup returns CDR1 SGHRS and CDR2 YFSETQ.

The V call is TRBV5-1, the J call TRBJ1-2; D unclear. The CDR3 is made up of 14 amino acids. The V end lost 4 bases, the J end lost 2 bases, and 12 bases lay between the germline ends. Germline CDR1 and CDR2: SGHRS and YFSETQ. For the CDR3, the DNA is TGCGCCAGCAGCGATGGAGGAGAAAACTATGGCTACACCTTC. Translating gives CASSDGGENYGYTF.

The chain's CDR3 is CASSPTGPQGNQPQHF. CDR3 coding DNA: TGTGCCAGCAGCCCGACAGGGCCCCAAGGCAATCAGCCCCAGCATTTT. The chain recombines TRBV7-9 with TRBJ1-5; TRBD1 matches at 7 bases. Germline CDR1 is SEHNR and CDR2 is FQNEAQ (reference sequence). V trimming: 5 bases; J trimming: 2 bases; junction bases outside the gene matches: 9. The CDR3 covers 16 residues.

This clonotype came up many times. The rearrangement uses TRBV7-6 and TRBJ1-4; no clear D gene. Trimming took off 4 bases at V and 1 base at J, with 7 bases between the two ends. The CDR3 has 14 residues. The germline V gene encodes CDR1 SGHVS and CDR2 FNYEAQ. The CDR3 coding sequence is TGTGCCAGCAGCTCCCGGAGAACTAATGAAAAACTGTTTTTT. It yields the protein CASSSRRTNEKLFF.

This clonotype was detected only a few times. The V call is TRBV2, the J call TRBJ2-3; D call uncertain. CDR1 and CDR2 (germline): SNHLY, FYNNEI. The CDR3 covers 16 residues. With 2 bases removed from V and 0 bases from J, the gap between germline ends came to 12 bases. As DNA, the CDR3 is TGTGCCAGCAGTGAATATCTCGCGCAAAGCACAGATACGCAGTATTTT. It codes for CASSEYLAQSTDTQYF.

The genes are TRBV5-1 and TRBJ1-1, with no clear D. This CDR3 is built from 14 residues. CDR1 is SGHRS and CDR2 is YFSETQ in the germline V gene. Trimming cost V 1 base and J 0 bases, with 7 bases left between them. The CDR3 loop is CASSLPQVNTEAFF. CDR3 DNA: TGCGCCAGCAGCTTGCCCCAGGTGAACACTGAAGCTTTCTTT.